Following are 25 T cell receptor beta chains from one sample sequenced in a study of T-cell memory formation after mild COVID-19. MiXCR was run by TCRdb on the 5' RACE reads, yielding one entry per CDR3 protein. The sample lists 170,000 or so distinct CDR3 sequences; over 20% were seen once. Material: PBMCs or a T cell subset sorted from them (not recorded which). These receptors were obtained from an adult woman who had mild COVID-19 (a few samples of this study predate the infection). Cell type and time point are not known.

This clonotype has only a few counts. The chain joins TRBV6-1 to TRBJ2-7; unclear D gene. This CDR3 contains 13 residues. The V and J ends lost 7 bases and 2 bases respectively, with 12 bases between them. Germline-derived CDR1 and CDR2 are MNHNS and SASEGT. CDR3 in amino acids: CASTYGPAYEQYF. The CDR3 DNA follows: TGTGCCAGCACCTATGGACCAGCCTACGAGCAGTACTTC.

The V call is TRBV25-1, the J call TRBJ2-1; D not resolved. V was shortened by 3 bases and J by 4 bases, with 16 bases between the two germline ends. Germline CDR1 and CDR2: MGHDK and SYGVNS. The CDR3 spans 16 residues. The CDR3 nucleotides read TGTGCCAGCAGTGATCCTTCCCTCTCTATATACAATGAGCAGTTCTTC. Translation: CASSDPSLSIYNEQFF.

This chain connects TRBV19 to TRBJ2-1, with D maybe TRBD1 (5 bases). With 6 bases removed from V and 3 bases from J, the gap between germline ends came to 15 bases. Germline values: CDR1 LNHDA, CDR2 SQIVND (reference sequence). This CDR3 region has 15 residues. The chain's CDR3 is CASRKGVVGYNEQFF. The DNA of the CDR3 is TGTGCCAGTAGAAAAGGGGTTGTTGGCTACAATGAGCAGTTCTTC.

This clonotype has just a few counts. V usage is TRBV29-1 and J usage is TRBJ2-7; no firm D call. This CDR3 comprises 12 residues. V was cut by 3 bases and J by 5 bases, with 11 bases left in between. CDR1 and CDR2 (germline): SQVTM, ANQGSEA. CDR3 sequence: CSVEDDEDEQYF. DNA of the CDR3: TGCAGCGTTGAGGATGACGAAGACGAGCAGTACTTC.

The chain is built from TRBV12-3 or TRBV12-4 and TRBJ2-7; 8 positions match TRBD2. The CDR3 is 14 residues long. With 8 bases clipped from V and 5 bases from J, the junction kept 11 bases outside the gene matches. The CDR3 coding sequence is TGTGCCAGCGCCCCGGGACTAGGGCTCAACGAGCAGTACTTC. This sequence encodes CASAPGLGLNEQYF.

This clonotype occurred a few times. The V gene is TRBV7-9, the J gene TRBJ1-2; D is unclear. Trimming cost V 5 bases and J 3 bases, with 13 bases left between them. The CDR3 covers 14 residues. The germline gives CDR1 SEHNR, CDR2 FQNEAQ (reference sequence). The CDR3 spells CASSPDTQDYGYTF. CDR3 DNA sequence: TGTGCCAGCAGCCCCGACACTCAGGACTATGGCTACACCTTC.

This clonotype was recorded once. The gene calls are TRBV12-3 or TRBV12-4 and TRBJ1-1; tentative D call: TRBD1 (5 bases). Trimming took off 3 bases at V and 0 bases at J, with 11 bases between the two ends. The CDR3 has 15 residues. CDR3 residues: CASSFRGLMNTEAFF. The DNA for the CDR3 is TGTGCCAGCAGTTTTAGGGGCCTAATGAACACTGAAGCTTTCTTT.

The sample holds a few counts of this clonotype. The chain employs TRBV7-9 and TRBJ2-3; D unresolved. The V end was cut by 0 bases, the J end by 4 bases, with 8 bases between. This CDR3 has 14 amino acids. Germline V gives CDR1 SEHNR, CDR2 FQNEAQ (reference sequence). CDR3 coding DNA: TGTGCCAGCAGCTTAGCGGACCAGCCAGATACGCAGTATTTT. Residues: CASSLADQPDTQYF.

The chain has TRBV12-3 or TRBV12-4 and TRBJ2-7; 10 nucleotides align to TRBD1. Trimming cost V 5 bases and J 6 bases; bases outside gene matches: 10. CDR3 size: 15 residues. The CDR3: CASSETGGVSVEQYF. CDR3 nucleotide sequence: TGTGCCAGCAGTGAGACAGGGGGCGTCTCTGTCGAGCAGTACTTC.

This chain uses TRBV27 with TRBJ2-2; a possible D gene is TRBD1 (5 bases). Trimming removed 5 bases at V and 0 bases at J, with 13 bases between. The CDR3 extends over 16 amino acids. CDR1 and CDR2 from the germline V gene are MNHEY and SMNVEV (reference sequence). CDR3 sequence reads: CASSHGRGTNTGELFF. The CDR3 DNA reads TGTGCCAGCAGTCATGGAAGGGGAACGAACACCGGGGAGCTGTTTTTT.

The chain couples TRBV18 to TRBJ2-7; D perhaps matches TRBD2 (6 bases). The length of the CDR3 is 16 residues. Germline lookup yields CDR1 KGHSH and CDR2 LQKENI. V gave up 1 base and J gave up 4 bases, with 17 bases separating them. The CDR3 DNA is TGTGCCAGCTCACCACTGCGGGATCTCTCCAAATACGAGCAGTACTTC. Amino acids: CASSPLRDLSKYEQYF.

Only one count was recorded for this clonotype. This chain connects TRBV11-2 to TRBJ2-2, with 9 positions matching TRBD1. Germline values: CDR1 SGHAT, CDR2 FQNNGV. This CDR3 spans 16 amino acids. Losses at the gene ends were 4 bases for V and 4 bases for J; bases not matched to a gene: 7. The CDR3 DNA follows: TGTGCCAGCAGCTCTTACAGGGGGCGCCCCACCGGGGAGCTGTTTTTT. This translates into CASSSYRGRPTGELFF.

This clonotype was detected only a few times. This rearrangement joins TRBV7-9 to TRBJ2-1; D gene unclear. Trimming left V 4 bases short and J 15 bases short, with 10 bases between. Germline V gene sequence: CDR1 SEHNR, CDR2 FQNEAQ (reference sequence). The CDR3 covers 10 residues. CDR3 protein: CASSYHILFF. For the CDR3, the DNA is TGTGCCAGCAGCTATCACATCTTGTTCTTC. The whole variable domain, remainder taken from reference TRBV7-9 and TRBJ2-1, is DTGVSQNPRHKITKRGQNVTFRCDPISEHNRLYWYRQTLGQGPEFLTYFQNEAQLEKSRLLSDRFSAERPKGSFSTLEIQRTEQGDSAMYLCASSYHILFFGPGTRLTVL.

The J gene is TRBJ2-7, the V gene TRBV6-5, with a possible D match to TRBD1 (5 bases). CDR3 size: 13 residues. Germline-derived CDR1 and CDR2 are MNHEY and SVGAGI. Deletions cut 6 bases from V and 3 bases from J, with 12 bases between. The DNA of the CDR3 is TGTGCCAGCAGCCAATACCAGGGCTACGAGCAGTACTTC. Amino acids: CASSQYQGYEQYF.

The chain couples TRBV7-9 to TRBJ1-1; the D is unclear. Germline V gene lookup returns CDR1 SEHNR and CDR2 FQNEAQ (reference sequence). V was trimmed by 5 bases and J by 3 bases, leaving 16 bases between them. The CDR3 has 15 residues. CDR3 loop: CASSPDRVTDTEAFF. In DNA form, the CDR3 reads TGTGCCAGCAGCCCCGACCGGGTCACCGACACTGAAGCTTTCTTT.

This chain connects TRBV6-6 to TRBJ2-7; 8 bases are shared with TRBD2. V lost 11 bases to trimming and J lost 5 bases; unmatched junction nucleotides: 8. Per the germline V gene, CDR1 is MNHNY and CDR2 is SVGAGI (reference sequence). The CDR3 is made up of 12 amino acids. In DNA, the CDR3 is TGTGCCCATGGGGGACTAGGTCACGAGCAGTACTTC. It is translated as CAHGGLGHEQYF.

The chain is built from TRBV5-1 and TRBJ2-7; D call uncertain. This CDR3 region has 14 residues. V lost 3 bases to trimming and J lost 0 bases, with 10 bases between them. Germline V CDR1 and CDR2: SGHRS, YFSETQ. The CDR3, as DNA: TGCGCCAGCAGCTACGACATCAACTCCTACGAGCAGTACTTC. Residues: CASSYDINSYEQYF.

The rearrangement joins TRBV12-3 or TRBV12-4 to TRBJ1-2; D unresolved. The V gene lost 1 base and the J gene lost 2 bases, with 11 bases spanning the gap. This CDR3 has 15 amino acids. As DNA, the CDR3 is TGTGCCAGCAGTTTAGGCCCCGGGCAGAACTATGGCTACACCTTC. This translates into CASSLGPGQNYGYTF.

The chain couples TRBV25-1 to TRBJ1-1; 12 bases are a match to TRBD1. CDR3 length: 12 residues. CDR1 MGHDK and CDR2 SYGVNS come from the germline V gene. V dropped 4 bases and J dropped 14; count of bases not matched to a gene: 5. CDR3: CASSASGQGAFF. DNA for the CDR3: TGTGCCAGCAGTGCTTCGGGACAGGGGGCATTCTTT.

With regard to this clonotype: Relative to the germline gene, one junction end is altered; a read error may explain this. The chain uses TRBV7-8 and TRBJ2-7, with D perhaps assigned TRBD1 or TRBD2 (6 bases each). In germline, CDR1 is SGHVS, CDR2 FQNEAQ. The CDR3 has 15 amino acids. The DNA for the CDR3 is TGTGCCAGCACCTTAACCGAAGGAGGGGGCTACGAGCAGTACTTC. Its translation is CASTLTEGGGYEQYF.

This clonotype was recorded a few times. V gene TRBV7-9 combines with J gene TRBJ2-1, with 9 positions matching TRBD2. CDR3 size: 15 residues. Germline CDR1 reads SEHNR; CDR2 reads FQNEAQ (reference sequence). The junction had 11 bases not matched to a gene; V was cut back by 4 bases and J by 10 bases. DNA for the CDR3: TGTGCCAGCAGCTCTTTAGCGGGAGAGGGGACGGAGCAGTTCTTC. It yields the protein CASSSLAGEGTEQFF.

This clonotype was counted between two and nine times. V and J are TRBV29-1 and TRBJ2-2; weak D call: TRBD2 (6 bases). This CDR3 has 12 amino acids. Germline CDR1 and CDR2: SQVTM and ANQGSEA. The V gene lost 3 bases and the J gene lost 7 bases, with 9 bases spanning the gap. CDR3: CSVEEGYGELFF. In DNA form, the CDR3 reads TGCAGCGTTGAGGAGGGATACGGGGAGCTGTTTTTT.

This clonotype was counted between two and nine times. The chain is built from TRBV9 and TRBJ1-2, with 10 bases fitting TRBD1. There are 18 residues in the CDR3. After removal of 1 base from V and 2 bases from J, the junction contained 11 bases not matched to a gene. From germline, CDR1 is SGDLS and CDR2 YYNGEE. Written as DNA, the CDR3 is TGTGCCAGCAGCGTATTCGATGGACCGGGACAGGGGAACTATGGCTACACCTTC. It is translated as CASSVFDGPGQGNYGYTF.

The rearrangement uses TRBV12-5 and TRBJ2-2, with no clear D. CDR3 size: 13 residues. From germline, CDR1 is LGHNT and CDR2 FRNRAP. V shed 1 base and J shed 4 bases, with 4 bases lying between them. The CDR3 spells CASGLDPTGELFF. As DNA, the CDR3 is TGTGCTAGTGGTTTGGACCCCACCGGGGAGCTGTTTTTT.

The chain uses TRBV4-2 and TRBJ2-1; D unclear. Deletions cut 1 base from V and 10 bases from J, with 11 bases between. Germline V gene sequence: CDR1 LGHNA, CDR2 YNFKEQ. This CDR3 is built from 13 residues. Written as DNA, the CDR3 is TGTGCCAGCAGCCAAGTGACGGTTGGGGAGCAGTTCTTC. It translates to CASSQVTVGEQFF.